This T cell receptor beta chain came from a study of blood T cell repertoires in COVID-19. Some clones are missing from TCRdb's copy, which holds only in-frame ones; the method was immunoSEQ multiplex PCR. The sample lists tens of thousands of clones, 65% to 90% occurring once. With 4 bases removed from V and 2 bases from J, the gap between germline ends came to 8 bases. Germline-derived CDR1 and CDR2 are LNHNV and YYDKDF (reference sequence). This CDR3 has 13 amino acids. The chain combines TRBV15 with TRBJ2-5; possible D gene TRBD1, 5 bases. The specimen sequenced was peripheral blood. The receptor was isolated from a man at least 80 years old with acute or convalescent COVID-19. The CDR3 is CATSNTGQETQYF. The CDR3 nucleotides are TGTGCCACCAGCAACACAGGTCAAGAGACCCAGTACTTC.